This T cell receptor (beta chain) came from a study of cytomegalovirus exposure and HLA in healthy donors (dated by TCRdb to about 2017). At the level of the whole study: An earlier analysis of some 550 of the donors reported approximately 270 Gb of sequence data and 120 million or so unique TCR beta sequences from around 200 million T cells. An early release that covered 640 HLA-typed donors contained approximately 300 gigabases of sequencing data and around 85 million unique TCR sequences. Of the approximately 400 genotyped donors, 70% to 90% were placed in the genetic ancestry cluster associated with self-reported Caucasian donors. The study was designed to test whether signatures of past pathogen exposure could be identified by cataloging public T cell receptors. The study used immunosequencing to profile the T cell repertoires of more than 650 subjects and linked those repertoires to cytomegalovirus serostatus. A separate validation cohort of 100 to 150 different subjects was used in addition to the roughly 700-subject first cohort. High-throughput TCR immunosequencing, statistical association of individual TCRs with disease status, and machine learning were combined to predict cytomegalovirus infection status. A later analysis re-examined previously published TCR beta repertoires from hundreds of donors and added high-resolution HLA genotyping to investigate patterns of TCR occurrence. The later analysis used no new phenotypic data to find candidate immune exposures, relying instead on TCR beta sequences and their occurrence across donors. An earlier analysis of approximately 630 of the donors applied high-throughput TCR beta sequencing to assess whether each TCR beta V gene segment acted as functional or pseudogenic. Alongside the repertoire data, information on donor age, sex, ethnicity and CMV serostatus was compiled. A later genetic analysis took genome-wide SNP genotypes for about 55% of the 666 donors and used that subset as a discovery cohort. Every discovery cohort repertoire had been produced on one sequencing platform. HLA typing included class I and class II loci at four-digit resolution. Typing coverage varied by locus: 629-630 donors for A, B, C, DRB1 and DQB1; under 550 for DQA1; about 570 for DPA1; 450 to 480 for DPB1. Roughly 5 DR-DQ haplotypes were handled as single units for association and clustering, since linkage in the cohort was strong. Among 300 to 500 genotyped donors of the cohort, an average of around 240,000 unique TCR beta nucleotide sequences was sequenced per donor, of which about 18% were non-productive. The study at large found these results: Roughly 17 rarely observed V segments, including chromosome 9 orphons, were excluded from the earlier analysis of approximately 500 of the donors because counts were too low. A further reported finding was that TCR beta sequences accurately predicted the HLA-A and HLA-B alleles for most subjects in the first cohort. Most TCR sequences were observed very rarely across donors, whereas some public TCRs were present in many individuals. In a later analysis, several top co-occurrence clusters were reported to appear linked to parvovirus B19, influenza, CMV and Epstein-Barr virus. According to the authors, the approach could potentially be generalized to other disease states and immunological phenotypes. The only immune exposure information available for the cohort was CMV serostatus. Linkage disequilibrium might explain the correlated functional status among segregating V segments, but an unknown experimental factor could not be ruled out. Only TCR beta chains were sequenced in this cohort, and the absence of alpha or paired-chain data limited detectable features. A later analysis found that TCR association rates varied across HLA loci, with DRB1 alleles showing the most associated TCRs and HLA-C alleles the fewest. A later analysis found that most CMV-associated TCR beta chains appeared HLA-restricted, with HLA associations seemingly driven largely by CMV exposure. Cytomegalovirus status was reported to be diagnosed by the classifier with high specificity and sensitivity in both the original and validation cohorts. Roughly uniform sequencing depth across donors was assumed in presence/absence analyses, although this assumption may not hold. Assigning TCR associations to individual alleles was difficult when HLA alleles, especially DR and DQ, strongly co-occurred. According to a later genetic analysis, donors in an Asian-associated ancestry cluster had fewer N-insertions in productive TCRs than the approximately 670-donor mean. An earlier analysis of 587 of the donors showed that most TCR beta V segments appeared in productive rearrangements either about 87% or about 30% of the time, which broadly matched IMGT annotations. In a later analysis, HLA-associated TCR beta chains showed more clonal expansion and lower generation probabilities than non-associated chains that were equally common. In the study, some 160 TCR beta chains were listed as associated with cytomegalovirus. V-gene and J-gene trimming of TCR beta chains was associated with a missense DCLRE1C variant in a later genetic analysis, and the association was replicated in an independent cohort. A few of the identified cytomegalovirus-associated TCR beta chains were confirmed in vitro to be specific for cytomegalovirus antigens. Because the 87-base-pair reads could not distinguish some IMGT-functional V segments, including TRBV6-2 and TRBV6-3, those segments were excluded. A cluster of highly shared sequence variants was judged likely to represent a technical artifact of the sequencing pipeline. At a false discovery rate of 0.05, a later analysis linked 16,000 or so TCR beta sequences to specific HLA alleles. Because HLA typing was missing for some donors at each locus, association tests included only the typed subset.

The cohort comprised hundreds of healthy bone marrow donors. All cohort members were sampled while nominally healthy, although unrecorded immune exposures were likely present. The donor was CMV seronegative and belonged to the group of 352 seronegative cohort members. A peripheral blood sample was collected from each donor, and TCR beta sequencing was performed on peripheral blood mononuclear cells. The Qiagen DNeasy Blood Extraction Kit was used to extract genomic DNA from the blood cell samples. Library method: the immunoSEQ multiplex PCR assay. A mixture of 60 forward primers for TCR Vbeta segments and 13 reverse primers for TCR Jbeta segments was used in the multiplex PCR. Amplification of the CDR3 region of rearranged TCR beta genes was performed with a multiplex PCR assay on genomic DNA. The amplified TCR beta libraries were sequenced on the Illumina HiSeq System as 87-base-pair reads. The paper's data handling went like this. Across the roughly 700 repertoires, a later analysis counted some 80 million unique TCR beta chains, some 11 million of which were shared by at least two donors. Raw reads were error-corrected and collapsed into unique sequences by a nearest-neighbor algorithm in which closely related sequences were merged to remove PCR and sequencing errors. Alignment of CDR3 sequences to IMGT reference sequences was used to assign V, D and J gene segments. For a sequence to be retained, at least a six-nucleotide match to both a V gene segment and a J gene segment was required. Rearrangements were called productive when the CDR3 lacked stop codons and stayed in frame with V and J; all others were non-productive. CDR3 was defined by IMGT convention, running from the second conserved V-encoded cysteine to the conserved J-encoded phenylalanine. In an earlier analysis of around 540 of the donors, sequences lacking an unambiguous match to a single V gene segment were excluded. An earlier analysis of fewer than 750 of the donors called V segments functional above 56.7% productive rearrangements and segregating when the between-donor standard deviation exceeded 5%. To diagnose cytomegalovirus status from the catalog of TCR beta chain sequences, a statistical classification framework was built. In a later analysis, TCR nucleotide sequences were compared against IMGT/GENE-DB human TR gene sequences so that V and J genes could be assigned. Using the TCRdist pipeline, a later analysis assigned CDR3 sequences along with most-parsimonious VDJ recombination scenarios. In a later analysis, each TCR beta chain was defined by its CDR3 amino acid sequence together with its V-gene family, and reads without a unique V-gene family were excluded. To address suspected cross-contamination and a sequencing artifact, a later analysis removed over 500 highly shared, low-generation-probability nucleotide sequences. For each public chain, a later analysis derived a clonal expansion index from normalized ranks of inferred template counts within each repertoire. A later analysis computed generation probabilities with a VDJ recombination model fitted to out-of-frame rearrangements, and checked the results against IGoR. In a later analysis, TCR-TCR, TCR-HLA and TCR-CMV co-occurrence was scored with hypergeometric tests, and a repertoire-size bias correction was applied to TCR pairs. False discovery rates were estimated in a later analysis by permuting HLA or CMV assignments 20 times. In a later analysis, co-occurring TCRs were grouped using DBSCAN, with TCRdist sequence similarity added in when clustering inside HLA-allele-positive subsets. Repertoires with fewer than 30,000 or more than 120,000 public chains were left out of co-occurrence clustering, as were about 5 repertoires with anomalous nucleotide sharing. Imported from immuneACCESS, the table was reduced by TCRdb to in-frame sequences with V and J called. These copies leave out some clones; in studies compared against another copy, an unresolved V gene accounts for under half, and the cause of the remainder is not known. V and J calls and clone size are those listed in that table; D and trimming were worked out from the DNA. The sample data list around 120,000 clones, and around 80% of these were observed just once. The ten top clones hold approximately 0.24% of the sample.

Points on this clone: No cognate antigen has been identified for it. The record has no base qualities; no much larger clone is one base away.

Based on the germline V gene, the CDR1 and CDR2 sequences are ENHRY and SYGVKD. Trimming removed 10 bases from V and 3 bases from J; the gene matches leave 3 bases unexplained. Inclusive of the bounding cysteine and phenylalanine, the CDR3 is 12 residues long. Here the CDR3 DNA is all that survives: 36 bases in frame from base 1. This clonotype was obtained from a man in his forties or fifties in good health and CMV-seronegative. The rearrangement joined TRBV10-3 to TRBJ2-3; TRBD1 fits 8 bases in the junction. What was sequenced was PBMCs. The DNA sequence follows: TGTGCCACCTGGACAGGGACAGATACGCAGTATTTT. Its translation is CATWTGTDTQYF.